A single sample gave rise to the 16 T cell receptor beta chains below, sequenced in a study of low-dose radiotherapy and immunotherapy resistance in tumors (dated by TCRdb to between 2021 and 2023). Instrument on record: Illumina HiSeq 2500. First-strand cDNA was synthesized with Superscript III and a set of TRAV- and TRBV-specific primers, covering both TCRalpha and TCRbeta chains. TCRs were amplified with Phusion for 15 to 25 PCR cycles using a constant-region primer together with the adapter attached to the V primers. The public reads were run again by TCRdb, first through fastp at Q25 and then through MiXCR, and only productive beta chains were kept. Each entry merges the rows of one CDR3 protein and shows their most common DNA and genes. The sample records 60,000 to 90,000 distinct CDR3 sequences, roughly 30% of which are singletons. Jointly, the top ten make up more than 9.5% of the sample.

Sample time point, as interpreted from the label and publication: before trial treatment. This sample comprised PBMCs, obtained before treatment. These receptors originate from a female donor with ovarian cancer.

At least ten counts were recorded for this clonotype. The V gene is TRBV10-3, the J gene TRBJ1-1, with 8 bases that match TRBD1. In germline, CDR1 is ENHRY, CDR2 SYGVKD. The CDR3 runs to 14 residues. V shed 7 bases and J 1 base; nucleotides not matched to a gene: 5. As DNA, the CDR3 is TGTGCCATCACCCAGGGGGCGGGGAACACTGAAGCTTTCTTT. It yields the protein CAITQGAGNTEAFF.

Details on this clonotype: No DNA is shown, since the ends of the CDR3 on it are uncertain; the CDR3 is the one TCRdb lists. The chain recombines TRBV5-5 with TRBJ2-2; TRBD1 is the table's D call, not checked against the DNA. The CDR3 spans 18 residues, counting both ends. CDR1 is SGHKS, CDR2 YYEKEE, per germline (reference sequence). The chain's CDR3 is CASSEDTRTGELFFFFFF.

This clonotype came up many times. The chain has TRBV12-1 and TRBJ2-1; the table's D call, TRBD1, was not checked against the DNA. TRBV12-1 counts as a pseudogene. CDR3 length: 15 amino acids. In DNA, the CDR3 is TGTGCCAGCAGCCCCCGTCCCACCGGGGTCAATGAGCAGTTCTTC. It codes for CASSPRPTGVNEQFF.

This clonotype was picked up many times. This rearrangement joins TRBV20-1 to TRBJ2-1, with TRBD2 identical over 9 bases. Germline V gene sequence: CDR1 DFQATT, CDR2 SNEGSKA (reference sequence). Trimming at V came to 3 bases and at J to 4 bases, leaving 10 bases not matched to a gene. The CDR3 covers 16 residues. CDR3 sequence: CSASPFSGSGYNEQFF. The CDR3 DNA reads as TGCAGTGCTAGTCCCTTTAGCGGGAGTGGTTACAATGAGCAGTTCTTC.

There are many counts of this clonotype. In nucleotides, the CDR3 is TGCAGTGCTACCGAGGACAGATACGAGCAGTACTTC. It encodes CSATEDRYEQYF. The chain joins TRBV20-1 to TRBJ2-7, with D possibly matching TRBD1 (6 bases). The ends were cut back, 4 bases at V and 4 bases at J, with 11 bases in the middle. The length of the CDR3 is 12 residues. The germline gives CDR1 DFQATT, CDR2 SNEGSKA (reference sequence).

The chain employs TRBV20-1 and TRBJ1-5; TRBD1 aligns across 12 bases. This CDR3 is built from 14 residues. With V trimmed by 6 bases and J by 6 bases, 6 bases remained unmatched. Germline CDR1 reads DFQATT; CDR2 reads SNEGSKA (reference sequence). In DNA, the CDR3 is TGCAGTGCCCTGGGACAGGGGGCTGGTCAGCCCCAGCATTTT. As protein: CSALGQGAGQPQHF.

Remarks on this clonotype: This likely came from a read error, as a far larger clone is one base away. CDR3 in DNA: TGTGCCAGCACCTCATTGGACAGGGCCTACGAGCAGTTCTTC. Translation gives CASTSLDRAYEQFF. This chain joins TRBV11-2 and TRBJ2-1, with 8 bases identical to TRBD1. This CDR3 has 14 residues. V was clipped by 7 bases and J by 10 bases; unmatched bases: 12. The germline V gene encodes CDR1 SGHAT and CDR2 FQNNGV.

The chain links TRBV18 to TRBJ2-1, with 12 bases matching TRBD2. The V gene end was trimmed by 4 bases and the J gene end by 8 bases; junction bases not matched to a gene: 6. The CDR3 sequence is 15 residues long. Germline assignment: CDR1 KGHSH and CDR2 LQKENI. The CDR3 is CASSRRTSGKDEQFF. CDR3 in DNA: TGTGCCAGCTCACGACGGACTAGCGGGAAGGATGAGCAGTTCTTC.

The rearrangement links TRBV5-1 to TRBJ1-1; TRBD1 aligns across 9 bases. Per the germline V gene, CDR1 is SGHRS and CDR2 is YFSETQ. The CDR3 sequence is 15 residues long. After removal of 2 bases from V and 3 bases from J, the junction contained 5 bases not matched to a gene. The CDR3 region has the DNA TGCGCCAGCAGCTTCGGGACAGGGTGGGACACTGAAGCTTTCTTT. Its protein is CASSFGTGWDTEAFF.

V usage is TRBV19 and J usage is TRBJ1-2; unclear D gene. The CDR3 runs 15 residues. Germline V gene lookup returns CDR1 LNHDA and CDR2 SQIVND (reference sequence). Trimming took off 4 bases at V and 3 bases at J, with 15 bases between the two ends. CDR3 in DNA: TGTGCCAGTAGTAACCCAGCCCGGAGCTACTATGGCTACACCTTC. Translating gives CASSNPARSYYGYTF.

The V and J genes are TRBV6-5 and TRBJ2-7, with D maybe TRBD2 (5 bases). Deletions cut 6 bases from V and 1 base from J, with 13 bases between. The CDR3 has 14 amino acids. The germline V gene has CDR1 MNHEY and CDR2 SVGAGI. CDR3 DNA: TGTGCCAGCAGCTCCTCCGGCGGGTCCTACGAGCAGTACTTC. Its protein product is CASSSSGGSYEQYF.

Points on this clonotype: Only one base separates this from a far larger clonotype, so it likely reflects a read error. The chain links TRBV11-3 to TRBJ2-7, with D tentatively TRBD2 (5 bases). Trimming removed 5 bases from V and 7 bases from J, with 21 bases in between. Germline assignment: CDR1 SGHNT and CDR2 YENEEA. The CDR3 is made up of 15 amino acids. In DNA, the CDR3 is TGTGCCAGCAGCCCTCGGTTTCGGGCGGGCAATGAGCAGTACTTC. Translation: CASSPRFRAGNEQYF. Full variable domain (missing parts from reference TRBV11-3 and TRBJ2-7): EAGVVQSPRYKIIEKKQPVAFWCNPISGHNTLYWYLQNLGQGPELLIRYENEEAVDDSQLPKDRFSAERLKGVDSTLKIQPAELGDSAVYLCASSPRFRAGNEQYFGPGTRLTVT.

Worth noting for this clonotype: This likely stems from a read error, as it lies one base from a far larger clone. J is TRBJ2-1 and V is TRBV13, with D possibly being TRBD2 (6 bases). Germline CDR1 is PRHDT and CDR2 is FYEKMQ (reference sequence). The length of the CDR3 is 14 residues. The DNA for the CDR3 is TGTGACAGCAGTGCTAGAGGGAGGTTAAATGAGCAGTTCTTC. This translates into CDSSARGRLNEQFF. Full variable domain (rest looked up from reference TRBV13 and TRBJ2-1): AAGVIQSPRHLIKEKRETATLKCYPIPRHDTVYWYQQGPGQDPQFLISFYEKMQSDKGSIPDRFSAQQFSDYHSELNMSSLELGDSALYFCDSSARGRLNEQFFGPGTRLTVL.

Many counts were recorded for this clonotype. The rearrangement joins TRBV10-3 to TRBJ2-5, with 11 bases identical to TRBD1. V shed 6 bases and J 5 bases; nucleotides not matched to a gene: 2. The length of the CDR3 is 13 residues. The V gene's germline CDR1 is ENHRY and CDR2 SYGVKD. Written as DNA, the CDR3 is TGTGCCATCAGCGGGACAGGGGGGGAGACCCAGTACTTC. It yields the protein CAISGTGGETQYF.

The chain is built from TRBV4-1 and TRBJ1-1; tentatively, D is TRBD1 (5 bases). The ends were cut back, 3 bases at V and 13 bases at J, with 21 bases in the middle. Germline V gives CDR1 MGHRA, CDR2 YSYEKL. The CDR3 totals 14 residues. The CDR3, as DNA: TGCGCCAGCAGCCATAAGGGGAAGGGACGGGTAGGTTTCTTT. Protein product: CASSHKGKGRVGFF.

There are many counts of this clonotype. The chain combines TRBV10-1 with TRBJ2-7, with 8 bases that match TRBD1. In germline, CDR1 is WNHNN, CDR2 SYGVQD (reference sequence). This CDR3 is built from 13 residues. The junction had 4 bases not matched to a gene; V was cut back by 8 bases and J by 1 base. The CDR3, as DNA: TGCGCCAGCGGACGGACAGGGTCCTACGAGCAGTACTTC. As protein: CASGRTGSYEQYF.